This T cell receptor beta chain was sequenced for a study of cytomegalovirus exposure and HLA in healthy donors. Regarding this clone: The antigen is not known.

The CDR3 extends over 15 amino acids. Per the germline V gene, CDR1 is MGHRA and CDR2 is YSYEKL. V was cut by 4 bases and J by 6 bases, with 15 bases left in between. Study-wide findings and caveats: That first-cohort TCR clusters tended to co-occur in the approximately 110 validation repertoires was found in a later analysis. Among TCR beta chains, those listed as cytomegalovirus-associated numbered about 150. The classifier reportedly diagnosed cytomegalovirus status with high sensitivity and specificity. There were some public TCRs occurring in many donors, but most TCR sequences were rare.

Only in-frame clones appear in the TCRdb table, and some are missing; sequencing was by immunoSEQ multiplex PCR. The data contain 220,000 or so clones, roughly 80% of them singletons. V usage is TRBV4-1 and J usage is TRBJ1-4; TRBD1 is a possible D gene (5 bases). The clonotype comes from a woman under 30 in good health and CMV-seronegative. The sample comprised PBMCs. CDR3 region: CASSPMDRGYEKLFF. The DNA of the CDR3 is TGCGCCAGCAGCCCAATGGACCGGGGGTATGAAAAACTGTTTTTT.